This TCR beta chain was found in a study of T-cell memory formation after mild COVID-19. TCRdb ran MiXCR on the 5' RACE reads and lists one entry per CDR3 protein. The sample lists a few hundred thousand distinct CDR3 sequences, around 20% occurring once. Study outcomes and limitations: Cross-reactive memory seemingly joined, as some responding clones were found in pre-infection memory. CD4/CD8 balance held among clones contracting day 15 to 85, and later expanders leaned CD4+. Second-wave clones reaching peak frequency on day 37 lacked confirmed SARS-CoV-2 specificity.

CDR1 SGHRS and CDR2 YFSETQ come from the germline V gene. The J segment lost 8 bases and the V segment lost 1 base, leaving 4 bases of the junction unmatched. CDR3 length equals 14 residues. This clonotype appeared a few times. Its target is not known. The chain uses TRBV5-1 and TRBJ2-1, with 9 bases matching TRBD1. The sequence was obtained from an adult woman who had mild COVID-19 (a few samples of this study predate the infection). Cell type and time point are not known. What was sequenced was PBMCs or a T cell subset sorted from them (not recorded which). The CDR3 is CASSLSGQGYEQFF. DNA of the CDR3: TGCGCCAGCAGCTTGTCGGGACAGGGATATGAGCAGTTCTTC.